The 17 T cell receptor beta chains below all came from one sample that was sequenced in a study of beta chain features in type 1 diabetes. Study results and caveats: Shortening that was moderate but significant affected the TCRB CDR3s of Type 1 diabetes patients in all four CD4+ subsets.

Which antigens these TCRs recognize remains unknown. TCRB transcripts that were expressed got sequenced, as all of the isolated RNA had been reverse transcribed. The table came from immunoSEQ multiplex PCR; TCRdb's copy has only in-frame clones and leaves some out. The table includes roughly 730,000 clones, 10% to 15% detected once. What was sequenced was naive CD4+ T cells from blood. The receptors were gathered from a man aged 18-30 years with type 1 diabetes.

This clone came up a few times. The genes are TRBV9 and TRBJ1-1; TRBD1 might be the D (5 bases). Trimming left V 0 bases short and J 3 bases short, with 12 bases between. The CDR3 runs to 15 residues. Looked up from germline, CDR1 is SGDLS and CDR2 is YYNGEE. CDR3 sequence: CASSVAGTSDTEAFF. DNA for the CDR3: TGTGCCAGCAGCGTAGCGGGGACGAGTGACACTGAAGCTTTCTTT.

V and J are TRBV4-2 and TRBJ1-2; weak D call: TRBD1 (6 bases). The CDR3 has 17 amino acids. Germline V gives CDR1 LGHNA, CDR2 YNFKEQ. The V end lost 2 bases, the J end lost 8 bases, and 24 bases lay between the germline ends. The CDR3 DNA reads TGTGCCAGCAGCCAATCCCTACCGGGACAAGGCCCGTGGGGCTACACCTTC. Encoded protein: CASSQSLPGQGPWGYTF.

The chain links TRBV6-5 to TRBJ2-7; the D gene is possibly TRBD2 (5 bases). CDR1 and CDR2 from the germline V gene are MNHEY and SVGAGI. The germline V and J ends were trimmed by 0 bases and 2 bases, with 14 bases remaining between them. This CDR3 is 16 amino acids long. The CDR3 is CASSYSSGGIPYEQYF. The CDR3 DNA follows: TGTGCCAGCAGTTACTCAAGCGGAGGAATTCCCTACGAGCAGTACTTC.

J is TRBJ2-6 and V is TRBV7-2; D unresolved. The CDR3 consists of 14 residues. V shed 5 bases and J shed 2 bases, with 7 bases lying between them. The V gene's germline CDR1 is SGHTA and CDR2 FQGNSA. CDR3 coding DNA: TGTGCCAGCAGCAGGGTTGCTGGGGCCAACGTCCTGACTTTC. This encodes CASSRVAGANVLTF. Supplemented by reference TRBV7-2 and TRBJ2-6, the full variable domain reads GAGVSQSPSNKVTEKGKDVELRCDPISGHTALYWYRQSLGQGLEFLIYFQGNSAPDKSGLPSDRFSAERTGGSVSTLTIQRTQQEDSAVYLCASSRVAGANVLTFGAGSRLTVL.

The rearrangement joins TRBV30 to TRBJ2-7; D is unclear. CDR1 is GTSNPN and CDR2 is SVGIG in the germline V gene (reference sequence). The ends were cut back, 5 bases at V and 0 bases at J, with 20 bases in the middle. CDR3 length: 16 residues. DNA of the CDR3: TGTGCCTGGGTACGGCCAGACGTGGGCCACTCCTACGAGCAGTACTTC. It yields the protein CAWVRPDVGHSYEQYF.

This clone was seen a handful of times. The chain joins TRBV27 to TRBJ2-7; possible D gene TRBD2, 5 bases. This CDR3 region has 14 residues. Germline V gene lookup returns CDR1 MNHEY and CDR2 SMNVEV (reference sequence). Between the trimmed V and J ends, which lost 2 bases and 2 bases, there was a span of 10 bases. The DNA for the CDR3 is TGTGCCAGCAGTTTACTGGACGGGACCTACGAGCAGTACTTC. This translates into CASSLLDGTYEQYF.

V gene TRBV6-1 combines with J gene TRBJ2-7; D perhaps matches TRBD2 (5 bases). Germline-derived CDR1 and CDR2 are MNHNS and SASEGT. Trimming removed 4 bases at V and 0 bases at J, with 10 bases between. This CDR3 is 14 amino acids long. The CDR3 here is CASSVGGSSYEQYF. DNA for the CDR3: TGTGCCAGCAGTGTGGGCGGGTCCTCCTACGAGCAGTACTTC.

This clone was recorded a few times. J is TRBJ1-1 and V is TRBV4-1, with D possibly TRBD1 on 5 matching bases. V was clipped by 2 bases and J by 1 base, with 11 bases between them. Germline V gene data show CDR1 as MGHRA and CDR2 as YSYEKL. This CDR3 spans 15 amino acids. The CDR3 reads CASSQWLGTNTEAFF. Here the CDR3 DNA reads TGCGCCAGCAGCCAATGGCTGGGGACGAACACTGAAGCTTTCTTT.

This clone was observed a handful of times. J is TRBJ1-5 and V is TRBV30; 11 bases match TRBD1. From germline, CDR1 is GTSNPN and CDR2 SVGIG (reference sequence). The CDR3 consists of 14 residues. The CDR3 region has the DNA TGTGCTTGCGGACAGGGGGCGAGCAATCAGCCCCAGCATTTT. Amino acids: CACGQGASNQPQHF.

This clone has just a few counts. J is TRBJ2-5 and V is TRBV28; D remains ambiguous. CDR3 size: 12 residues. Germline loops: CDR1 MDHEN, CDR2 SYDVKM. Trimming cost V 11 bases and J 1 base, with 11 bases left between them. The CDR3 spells CALGRVQETQYF. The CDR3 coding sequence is TGTGCCCTCGGCCGAGTCCAAGAGACCCAGTACTTC.

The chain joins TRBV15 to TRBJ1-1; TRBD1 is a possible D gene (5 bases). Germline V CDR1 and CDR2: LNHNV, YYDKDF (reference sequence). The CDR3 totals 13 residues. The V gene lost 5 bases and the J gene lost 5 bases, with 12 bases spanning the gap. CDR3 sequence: CATSARGWTEAFF. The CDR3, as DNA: TGTGCCACCAGCGCTCGGGGGTGGACTGAAGCTTTCTTT.

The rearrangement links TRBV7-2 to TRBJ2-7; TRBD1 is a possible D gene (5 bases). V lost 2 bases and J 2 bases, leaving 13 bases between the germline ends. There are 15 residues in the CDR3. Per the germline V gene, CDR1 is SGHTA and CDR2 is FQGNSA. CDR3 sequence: CASSLTADITYEQYF. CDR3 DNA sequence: TGTGCCAGCAGCTTAACGGCGGACATCACCTACGAGCAGTACTTC.

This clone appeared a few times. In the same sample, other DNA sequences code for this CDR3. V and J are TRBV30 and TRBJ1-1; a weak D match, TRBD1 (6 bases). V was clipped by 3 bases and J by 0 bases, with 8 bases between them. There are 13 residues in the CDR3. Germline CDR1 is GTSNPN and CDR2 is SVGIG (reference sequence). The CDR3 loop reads CAWRTGLNTEAFF. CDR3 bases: TGTGCCTGGAGGACAGGCCTGAACACTGAAGCTTTCTTT.

The chain's CDR3 is CASSQEWVNEQFF. CDR3 bases: TGCGCCAGCAGCCAAGAATGGGTCAATGAGCAGTTCTTC. The rearrangement links TRBV5-1 to TRBJ2-1; no clear D. Germline V CDR1 and CDR2: SGHRS, YFSETQ. There are 13 residues in the CDR3. V lost 4 bases to trimming and J lost 6 bases, with 11 bases between them.

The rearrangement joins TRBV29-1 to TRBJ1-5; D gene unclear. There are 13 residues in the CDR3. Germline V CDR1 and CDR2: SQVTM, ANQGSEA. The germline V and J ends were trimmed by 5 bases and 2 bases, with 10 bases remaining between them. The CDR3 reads CSVSKDGNQPQHF. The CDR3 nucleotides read TGCAGCGTTTCAAAGGATGGCAATCAGCCCCAGCATTTT.

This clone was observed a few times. The CDR3 coding sequence is TGCAGCGCCCACAGGGGCGAGAACACTGAAGCTTTCTTT. It yields the protein CSAHRGENTEAFF. The chain employs TRBV29-1 and TRBJ1-1; 7 nucleotides match TRBD1. Unmatched junction bases numbered 6, after V lost 7 bases and J lost 1 base. This CDR3 is built from 13 residues. Germline assignment: CDR1 SQVTM and CDR2 ANQGSEA.

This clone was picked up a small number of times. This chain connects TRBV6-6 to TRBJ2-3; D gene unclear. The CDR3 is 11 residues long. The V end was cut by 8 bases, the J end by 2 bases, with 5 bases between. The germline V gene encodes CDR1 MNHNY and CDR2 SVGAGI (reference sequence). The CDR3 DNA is TGTGCCAGCCTCTTCACAGATACGCAGTATTTT. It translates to CASLFTDTQYF.